The clone carrying this T cell receptor beta chain has a handful of counts. Its matching antigen is unknown. This entry is derived from a study of post-analysis software for immune sequencing data. As for the study in general: Clinical courses comprised relapsing-remitting, secondary progressive and progressive-relapsing multiple sclerosis.

Researchers reported that TCR beta cDNA libraries carried unique molecular identifiers. A few hundred thousand cDNA molecules were obtained from roughly 1.1 to 9.2 million T cells. One entry per CDR3 protein, called by TCRdb with MiXCR from the PCR reads. Of more than 350,000 distinct CDR3 sequences listed, over 30% are singletons. Notes on the study in general: Controls showed significantly higher normalized Chao1 diversity than did multiple sclerosis patients. Patients used about 5 TRBV segments, including TRBV5-6, TRBV5-1 and TRBV20-1, more often than controls.

Trimming cost V 7 bases and J 4 bases; bases outside gene matches: 4. This CDR3 is built from 12 residues. The germline gives CDR1 SQVTM, CDR2 ANQGSEA. This chain connects TRBV29-1 to TRBJ2-5; TRBD2 aligns across 9 bases. Specimen: blood. The source is a girl aged 2 to 10 with multiple sclerosis. In DNA, the CDR3 is TGCAGCGGAGCGGGAGGAAGAGAGACCCAGTACTTC. Translation: CSGAGGRETQYF.